This T cell receptor (beta chain) comes out of a study of blood T cell repertoires in COVID-19. The CDR3 is made up of 17 amino acids. The germline V and J ends were trimmed by 4 bases and 2 bases, with 21 bases remaining between them. Germline V gene lookup returns CDR1 GTSNPN and CDR2 SVGIG (reference sequence). Libraries were prepared by immunoSEQ multiplex PCR; TCRdb keeps only in-frame clonotypes and omits some of them. The sample records some 190,000 clones, about 90% being singletons. This chain joins TRBV30 and TRBJ1-3; D perhaps matches TRBD1 (5 bases). This receptor was taken from a man in his late teens or twenties with active or convalescent COVID-19. Material: peripheral blood. CDR3 loop: CAWNGWGNGGTGNTIYF. In DNA form, the CDR3 reads TGTGCCTGGAATGGATGGGGGAACGGAGGGACTGGAAACACCATATATTTT. Full variable domain (remainder filled in from reference TRBV30 and TRBJ1-3): SQTIHQWPATLVQPVGSPLSLECTVEGTSNPNLYWYRQAAGRGLQLLFYSVGIGQISSEVPQNLSASRPQDRQFILSSKKLLLSDSGFYLCAWNGWGNGGTGNTIYFGEGSWLTVV.